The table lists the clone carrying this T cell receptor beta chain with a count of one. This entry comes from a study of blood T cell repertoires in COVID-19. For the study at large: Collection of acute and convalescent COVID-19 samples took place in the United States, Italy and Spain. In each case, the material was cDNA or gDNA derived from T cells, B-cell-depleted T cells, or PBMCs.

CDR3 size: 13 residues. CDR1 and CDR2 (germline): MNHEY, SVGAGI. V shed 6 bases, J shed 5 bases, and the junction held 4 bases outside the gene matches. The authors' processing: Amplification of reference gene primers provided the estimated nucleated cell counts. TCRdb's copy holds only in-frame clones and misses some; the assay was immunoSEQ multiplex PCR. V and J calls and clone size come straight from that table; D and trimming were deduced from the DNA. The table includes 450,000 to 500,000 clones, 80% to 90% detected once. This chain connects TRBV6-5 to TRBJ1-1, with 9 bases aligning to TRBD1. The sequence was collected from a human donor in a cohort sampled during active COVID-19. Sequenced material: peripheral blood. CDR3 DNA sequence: TGTGCCAGCAGGACAGGGGGTGGGACTGAAGCTTTCTTT. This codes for CASRTGGGTEAFF.